Below are 28 T cell receptor beta chains sequenced from a single sample in a study of cytomegalovirus exposure and HLA in healthy donors. The PCR contained 60 Vbeta and 13 Jbeta primers. The method was immunoSEQ multiplex PCR; TCRdb's version includes in-frame clones alone and lacks a portion of them. Here the sample spans some 130,000 clones, around 80% being singletons. Sequences were obtained from PBMCs. These receptors all come from a man under 40 in good health.

This clone was picked up a small number of times. The rearrangement joins TRBV19 to TRBJ2-2; the D gene is possibly TRBD1 (5 bases). CDR3 length equals 14 residues. Germline-derived CDR1 and CDR2 are LNHDA and SQIVND (reference sequence). V lost 4 bases to trimming and J lost 11 bases, with 17 bases between them. CDR3 bases: TGTGCCAGTAGTACTCAGGGTTTCCTCAAAGAGCTGTTTTTT. This encodes CASSTQGFLKELFF.

J is TRBJ2-1 and V is TRBV18; D may be TRBD2 (6 bases). Germline lookup yields CDR1 KGHSH and CDR2 LQKENI. The CDR3 loop spans 15 amino acids. V lost 5 bases to trimming and J lost 4 bases, with 15 bases between them. CDR3 amino acids: CASSSTLGGYNEQFF. CDR3 sequence (DNA): TGTGCCAGCTCATCGACGCTGGGGGGATACAATGAGCAGTTCTTC.

The count of this clone is one. The V gene is TRBV5-4, the J gene TRBJ1-2; D is unclear. The CDR3 runs to 13 residues. In germline, CDR1 is SGHNT, CDR2 YYREEE (reference sequence). V lost 3 bases, J lost 8 bases, and 14 bases lay in between. Here the CDR3 DNA reads TGTGCCAGCAGCTCTTGGGCCGGTGGGGGCTACACCTTC. Translation: CASSSWAGGGYTF.

The rearrangement uses TRBV28 and TRBJ2-5; a weak D match, TRBD2 (6 bases). Germline V gene sequence: CDR1 MDHEN, CDR2 SYDVKM. The CDR3 is 14 amino acids. Trimming stripped 2 bases from V and 5 bases from J, with 12 bases between. The CDR3 spells CASSLIGAGETQYF. The CDR3 DNA reads TGTGCCAGCAGTTTAATAGGGGCGGGGGAGACCCAGTACTTC.

This clone came up a few times. This sequence joins TRBV4-1 and TRBJ2-5; 15 bases fit TRBD2. The last part of the DNA fits TRBJ2-7 better; the J call may be wrong. From germline, CDR1 is MGHRA and CDR2 YSYEKL. The CDR3 sequence is 18 residues long. CDR3 nucleotide sequence: TGCGCCAGCAGCCAAGGGACTAGCGGGAGGGCCTTAACCTACGAGCAGTACTTC. Amino acids: CASSQGTSGRALTYEQYF.

The chain employs TRBV11-2 and TRBJ2-7, with D hard to call. CDR3 length: 13 amino acids. The V end was cut by 0 bases, the J end by 4 bases, with 7 bases between. CDR1 is SGHAT, CDR2 FQNNGV, per germline. The CDR3 is CASSLDYRYEQYF. CDR3 coding DNA: TGTGCCAGCAGCTTAGACTATAGATACGAGCAGTACTTC.

This clone was recorded a few times. The chain couples TRBV5-6 to TRBJ2-7; the match to TRBD2 covers 7 bases. This CDR3 is built from 14 residues. CDR1 is SGHDT and CDR2 is YYEEEE in the germline V gene. The ends lost 4 bases at V and 0 bases at J; junction bases unmatched: 4. The CDR3: CASSAGGSSYEQYF. The CDR3 nucleotides read TGTGCCAGCAGCGCGGGCGGGAGCTCCTACGAGCAGTACTTC.

This clone was recorded a few times. The gene calls are TRBV6-4 and TRBJ1-2; D is unresolved. V gave up 8 bases and J gave up 6 bases, with 10 bases separating them. This CDR3 contains 11 residues. CDR1 and CDR2 from the germline V gene are MRHNA and SNTAGT. The CDR3 DNA is TGTGCCAGCCGCGGGCTCGATGGCTACACCTTC. Translating it yields CASRGLDGYTF.

The chain recombines TRBV7-3 with TRBJ1-2; D unclear. The CDR3 has 13 amino acids. CDR1 is SGHTA, CDR2 FQGTGA, per germline. V shed 1 base and J shed 9 bases, with 12 bases lying between them. CDR3 amino acids: CASSLNPADSYTF. CDR3 nucleotide sequence: TGTGCCAGCAGCTTAAATCCGGCGGATAGCTACACCTTC.

V and J are TRBV18 and TRBJ2-7, with TRBD2 matching 8 bases. This CDR3 comprises 14 residues. CDR1 is KGHSH and CDR2 is LQKENI in the germline V gene. Trimming removed 5 bases from V and 5 bases from J; junction bases left unmatched: 8. This CDR3 is CASSSRGGVDEQYF. Here the CDR3 DNA reads TGTGCCAGCTCATCTCGGGGGGGCGTCGACGAGCAGTACTTC. Together with reference TRBV18 and TRBJ2-7, the CDR3 gives the full variable domain: NAGVMQNPRHLVRRRGQEARLRCSPMKGHSHVYWYRQLPEEGLKFMVYLQKENIIDESGMPKERFSAEFPKEGPSILRIQQVVRGDSAAYFCASSSRGGVDEQYFGPGTRLTVT.

The chain is built from TRBV13 and TRBJ1-5; D call uncertain. The germline V and J ends were trimmed by 2 bases and 7 bases, with 9 bases remaining between them. The CDR3 loop spans 13 amino acids. Germline V gene data show CDR1 as PRHDT and CDR2 as FYEKMQ (reference sequence). Here the CDR3 reads CASSLRSGQPQHF. The CDR3 nucleotides are TGTGCCAGCAGCTTAAGGTCGGGGCAGCCCCAGCATTTT.

A word on this clone: Its ends do not fully match the called genes, so a read error is possible. The chain uses TRBV7-9 and TRBJ2-5; D remains ambiguous. Germline CDR1 is SEHNR and CDR2 is FQNEAQ (reference sequence). There are 13 residues in the CDR3. The CDR3 sequence is CSSSFNGGETQYF. The CDR3, as DNA: TGTTCCAGCAGCTTTAATGGCGGCGAGACCCAGTACTTC.

The V call is TRBV18, the J call TRBJ1-1; tentative D call: TRBD1 (6 bases). The CDR3 is 14 residues long. V lost 1 base, J lost 7 bases, and 13 bases lay in between. Per germline, CDR1 KGHSH and CDR2 LQKENI. The CDR3 loop is CASSPRGGEGEAFF. The DNA of the CDR3 is TGTGCCAGCTCACCACGGGGGGGCGAGGGTGAAGCTTTCTTT.

Of note for this clone: The identical CDR3 is also encoded by other nucleotide sequences in the sample. J is TRBJ2-7 and V is TRBV28; 11 bases line up with TRBD2. Germline V gives CDR1 MDHEN, CDR2 SYDVKM. J gave up 9 bases and V 5 bases, and 15 bases lay outside the gene matches. CDR3 length equals 16 residues. The CDR3 sequence is CASSPTGLAAATGQYF. As DNA, the CDR3 is TGTGCCAGCAGTCCCACGGGACTAGCGGCAGCTACGGGGCAGTACTTC.

Points on this clone: One junction end does not reproduce the germline sequence, and a read error may be involved. This chain joins TRBV7-9 and TRBJ2-7, with TRBD1 matching over 9 bases. The CDR3 has 15 amino acids. Germline CDR1 is SEHNR and CDR2 is FQNEAQ (reference sequence). As DNA, the CDR3 is TGTTCCAGCAGCTTTCGACAGGGGGTCGTATACGAGCAGTACTTC. This encodes CSSSFRQGVVYEQYF. The variable domain in full, completed from reference TRBV7-9 and TRBJ2-7, reads DTGVSQNPRHKITKRGQNVTFRCDPISEHNRLYWYRQTLGQGPEFLTYFQNEAQLEKSRLLSDRFSAERPKGSFSTLEIQRTEQGDSAMYLCSSSFRQGVVYEQYFGPGTRLTVT.

CDR3 bases: TGTGCCAGCAGCCAAGATTACAGGGGTGGAGCTTTCTTT. Its translation is CASSQDYRGGAFF. The V and J genes are TRBV14 and TRBJ1-1; 7 nucleotides align to TRBD1. The CDR3 has 13 residues. Per germline, CDR1 SGHDN and CDR2 FVKESK. J was trimmed by 10 bases and V by 0 bases; bases with no gene match: 5.

The genes are TRBV14 and TRBJ2-7, with D perhaps matching TRBD2 (6 bases). This CDR3 has 14 residues. Trimming pared 0 bases from V and 3 bases from J, leaving 9 bases between. In germline, CDR1 is SGHDN, CDR2 FVKESK. CDR3 sequence (DNA): TGTGCCAGCAGCCAAGATTCGCGGGGCTACGAGCAGTACTTC. It encodes CASSQDSRGYEQYF.

V is TRBV19 and J is TRBJ1-5; a possible D gene is TRBD1 (6 bases). Trimming left V 0 bases short and J 5 bases short, with 17 bases between. The germline V gene encodes CDR1 LNHDA and CDR2 SQIVND (reference sequence). The CDR3 consists of 17 residues. The CDR3 reads CASSIDGRGGVDQPQHF. The CDR3 DNA follows: TGTGCCAGTAGTATAGATGGTAGGGGGGGGGTTGATCAGCCCCAGCATTTT.

The chain recombines TRBV28 with TRBJ2-5, with 12 bases fitting TRBD1. After removal of 2 bases from V and 5 bases from J, the junction contained 3 bases not matched to a gene. CDR1 is MDHEN and CDR2 is SYDVKM in the germline V gene. This CDR3 comprises 15 residues. As DNA, the CDR3 is TGTGCCAGCAGTTTAGGGACAGGGGGCTTCGAGACCCAGTACTTC. Translating gives CASSLGTGGFETQYF. Looking up the rest from reference TRBV28 and TRBJ2-5 gives the full variable domain: DVKVTQSSRYLVKRTGEKVFLECVQDMDHENMFWYRQDPGLGLRLIYFSYDVKMKEKGDIPEGYSVSREKKERFSLILESASTNQTSMYLCASSLGTGGFETQYFGPGTRLLVL.

The chain uses TRBV6-1 and TRBJ2-3; 7 bases match TRBD2. V shed 6 bases, J shed 4 bases, and the junction held 10 bases outside the gene matches. Germline V gene sequence: CDR1 MNHNS, CDR2 SASEGT. The length of the CDR3 is 15 residues. The CDR3 loop reads CASSGLREPADTQYF. DNA for the CDR3: TGTGCCAGCAGCGGGCTGCGGGAGCCGGCAGATACGCAGTATTTT.

Comments on this clone: This sample also contains other DNA sequences that code for the same CDR3. The CDR3 protein is CATGLAPSYEQYF. CDR3 in DNA: TGTGCCACCGGGCTAGCGCCGTCCTACGAGCAGTACTTC. This chain joins TRBV10-3 and TRBJ2-7; D perhaps matches TRBD2 (6 bases). V lost 10 bases, J lost 1 base, and 14 bases lay in between. This CDR3 comprises 13 residues. In germline, CDR1 is ENHRY, CDR2 SYGVKD.

The J gene is TRBJ2-3, the V gene TRBV18, with D possibly matching TRBD2 (5 bases). The CDR3 is made up of 16 amino acids. The germline CDR1 and CDR2 sequences are KGHSH and LQKENI. Trimming cost V 6 bases and J 0 bases, with 16 bases left between them. This CDR3 reads CASSDQGAASTDTQYF. Here the CDR3 DNA reads TGTGCCAGCTCCGACCAAGGAGCGGCTAGCACAGATACGCAGTATTTT.

V gene TRBV5-1 combines with J gene TRBJ2-3, with 12 bases lining up with TRBD2. Germline V gene sequence: CDR1 SGHRS, CDR2 YFSETQ. This CDR3 has 16 amino acids. Trimming at V came to 4 bases and at J to 1 base, leaving 4 bases not matched to a gene. The CDR3 loop is CASSPRTSGGTDTQYF. Here the CDR3 DNA reads TGCGCCAGCAGCCCCCGGACTAGCGGGGGCACAGATACGCAGTATTTT.

The gene calls are TRBV7-2 and TRBJ2-2, with TRBD2 matching over 12 bases. The CDR3 runs 18 residues. Trimming cost V 7 bases and J 7 bases; bases outside gene matches: 16. Germline V lookup: CDR1 SGHTA, CDR2 FQGNSA. The CDR3 region is CASNSRSGGTSGFGELFF. Here the CDR3 DNA reads TGTGCCAGCAACTCTAGAAGTGGAGGGACTAGCGGGTTCGGGGAGCTGTTTTTT.

The V call is TRBV7-8, the J call TRBJ1-5; D unclear. V lost 5 bases and J lost 7, with 12 bases in between. From germline, CDR1 is SGHVS and CDR2 FQNEAQ. The CDR3 has 13 amino acids. CDR3 sequence (DNA): TGTGCCAGCAGCCCGACTGGAGGGCAGCCCCAGCATTTT. It yields the protein CASSPTGGQPQHF.

Concerning this clone: An end of the junction differs from the germline gene, which may be a read error. The J gene is TRBJ2-7, the V gene TRBV7-9; weak D call: TRBD2 (5 bases). The CDR3 runs to 13 residues. Germline assignment: CDR1 SEHNR and CDR2 FQNEAQ (reference sequence). The CDR3 nucleotides are TGTTCCAGCAGCTTAGCGCTACGCTACGAGCAGTACTTC. Translated, it gives CSSSLALRYEQYF.

The V call is TRBV28, the J call TRBJ2-1; tentatively, D is TRBD1 (5 bases). V lost 7 bases to trimming and J lost 6 bases, with 10 bases between them. The CDR3 length is 12 residues. The germline CDR1 and CDR2 sequences are MDHEN and SYDVKM. The CDR3 is CASKTVPNEQFF. DNA of the CDR3: TGTGCCAGCAAGACAGTCCCCAATGAGCAGTTCTTC.

The V and J genes are TRBV10-3 and TRBJ1-5; unclear D gene. V was pared by 10 bases and J by 7 bases, with 17 bases between. In germline, CDR1 is ENHRY, CDR2 SYGVKD. The length of the CDR3 is 13 residues. DNA for the CDR3: TGTGCCACCCAAGTCGGGGTCGGGCAGCCCCAGCATTTT. It translates to CATQVGVGQPQHF.